This T cell receptor (beta chain) originates from a study of CD8 T cells in Susac syndrome. Study-wide results and limits: Regarding the TCR sequencing and HLA analysis, the study admitted that a relatively small number of individuals were involved.

This clonotype has just one count. Its antigen is undetermined. CD8+ and CD4+ blood T cells underwent TCR beta sequencing. The controls were healthy donors who were matched for age and sex. A quantity of about 0.45 to 1 ug RNA underwent reverse transcription using random hexamers. The authors amplified TCR beta CDR3 across 54 Vbeta and 13 Jbeta using immunoSEQ multiplex PCR. TCRdb called the immunoSEQ multiplex PCR reads again in MiXCR, with one record for every CDR3 protein. The data show roughly 200,000 distinct CDR3 sequences, around 96% seen once. Sequenced sample: CD4+ T cells from PBMCs. The source is a human donor in good health.

The CDR3 DNA reads as TGCGCCAGCAGCCCCGAGGGCGGGATCTACAATGAGCAGTTCTTC. It is translated as CASSPEGGIYNEQFF. The chain is built from TRBV4-3 and TRBJ2-1; tentative D call: TRBD2 (6 bases). The V gene's germline CDR1 is LGHNA and CDR2 YSLEER. V was cut by 4 bases and J by 3 bases, with 13 bases left in between. This CDR3 is built from 15 residues.